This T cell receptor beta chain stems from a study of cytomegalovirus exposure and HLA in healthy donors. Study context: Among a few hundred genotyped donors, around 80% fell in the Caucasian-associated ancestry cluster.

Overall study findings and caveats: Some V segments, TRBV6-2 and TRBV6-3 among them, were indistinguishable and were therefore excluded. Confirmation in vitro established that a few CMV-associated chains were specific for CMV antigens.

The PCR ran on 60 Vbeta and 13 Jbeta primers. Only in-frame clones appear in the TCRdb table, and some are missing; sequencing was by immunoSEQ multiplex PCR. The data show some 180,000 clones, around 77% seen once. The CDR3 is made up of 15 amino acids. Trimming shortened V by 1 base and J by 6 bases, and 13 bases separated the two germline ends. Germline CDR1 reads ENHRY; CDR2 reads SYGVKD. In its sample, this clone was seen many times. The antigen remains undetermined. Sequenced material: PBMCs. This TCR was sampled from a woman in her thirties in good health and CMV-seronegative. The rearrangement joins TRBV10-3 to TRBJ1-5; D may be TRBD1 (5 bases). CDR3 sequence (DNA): TGTGCCATCAGTGAGTACAGGACACCGCCTCAGCCCCAGCATTTT. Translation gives CAISEYRTPPQPQHF.